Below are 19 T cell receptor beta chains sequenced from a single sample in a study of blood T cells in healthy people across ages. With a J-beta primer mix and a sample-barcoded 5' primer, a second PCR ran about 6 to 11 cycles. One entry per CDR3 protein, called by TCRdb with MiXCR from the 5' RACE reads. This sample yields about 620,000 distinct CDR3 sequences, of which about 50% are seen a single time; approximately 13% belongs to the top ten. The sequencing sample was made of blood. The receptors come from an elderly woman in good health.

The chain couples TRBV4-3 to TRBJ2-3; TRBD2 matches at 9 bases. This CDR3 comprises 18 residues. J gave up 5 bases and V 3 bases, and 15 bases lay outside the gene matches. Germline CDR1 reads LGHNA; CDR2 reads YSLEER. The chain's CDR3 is CASSHSWPGGLAGDTQYF. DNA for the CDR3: TGCGCCAGCAGCCACTCCTGGCCCGGGGGACTAGCCGGAGATACGCAGTATTTT.

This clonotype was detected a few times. CDR3: CASSRGQENEQFF. CDR3 nucleotides: TGTGCCAGTTCTAGGGGGCAGGAAAATGAGCAGTTCTTC. The rearrangement joins TRBV6-4 to TRBJ2-1, with TRBD1 matching over 7 bases. The germline V gene encodes CDR1 MRHNA and CDR2 SNTAGT. V shed 9 bases and J 7 bases; nucleotides not matched to a gene: 9. The CDR3 runs 13 residues.

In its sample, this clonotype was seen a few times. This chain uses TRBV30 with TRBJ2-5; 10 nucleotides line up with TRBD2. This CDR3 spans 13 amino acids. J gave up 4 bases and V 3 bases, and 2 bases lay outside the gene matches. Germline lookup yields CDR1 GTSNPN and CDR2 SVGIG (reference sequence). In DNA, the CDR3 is TGTGCCTGGAGCATAGCGGGAGGAGAGACCCAGTACTTC. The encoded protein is CAWSIAGGETQYF.

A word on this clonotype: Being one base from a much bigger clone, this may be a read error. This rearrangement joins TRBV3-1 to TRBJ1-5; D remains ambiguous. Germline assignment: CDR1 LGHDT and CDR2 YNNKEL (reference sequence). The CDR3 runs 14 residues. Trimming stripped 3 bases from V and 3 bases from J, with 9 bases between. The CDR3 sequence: CASSHASFNQPQHF. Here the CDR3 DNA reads TGTGCCAGCAGCCACGCCTCTTTCAATCAGCCCCAGCATTTT.

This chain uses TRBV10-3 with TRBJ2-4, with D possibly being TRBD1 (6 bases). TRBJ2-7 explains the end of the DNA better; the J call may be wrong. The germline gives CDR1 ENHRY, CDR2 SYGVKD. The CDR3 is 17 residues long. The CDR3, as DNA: TGTGCCATCAGTGAGGCAACAAACCCAGGACAGACCTACGAGCAGTACTTC. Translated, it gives CAISEATNPGQTYEQYF.

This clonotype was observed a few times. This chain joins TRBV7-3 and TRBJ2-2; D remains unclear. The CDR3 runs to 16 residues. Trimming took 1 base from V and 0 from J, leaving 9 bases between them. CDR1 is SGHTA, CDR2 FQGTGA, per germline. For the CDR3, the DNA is TGTGCCAGCAGCTTAAGGCAGACCTCGAACACCGGGGAGCTGTTTTTT. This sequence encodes CASSLRQTSNTGELFF.

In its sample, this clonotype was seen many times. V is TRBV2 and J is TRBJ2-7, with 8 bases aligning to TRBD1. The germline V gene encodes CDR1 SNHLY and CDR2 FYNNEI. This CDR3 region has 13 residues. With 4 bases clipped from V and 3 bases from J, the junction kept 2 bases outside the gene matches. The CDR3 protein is CASSGTGFYEQYF. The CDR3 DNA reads TGTGCCAGCAGTGGGACAGGGTTCTACGAGCAGTACTTC.

CDR3 amino acids: CSASPGRWGEQFF. DNA for the CDR3: TGCAGTGCTAGCCCTGGTCGGTGGGGTGAGCAGTTCTTC. This sequence joins TRBV20-1 and TRBJ2-1; D gene ambiguous. The CDR3 is made up of 13 amino acids. In germline, CDR1 is DFQATT, CDR2 SNEGSKA (reference sequence). V lost 3 bases and J 9 bases, leaving 15 bases between the germline ends.

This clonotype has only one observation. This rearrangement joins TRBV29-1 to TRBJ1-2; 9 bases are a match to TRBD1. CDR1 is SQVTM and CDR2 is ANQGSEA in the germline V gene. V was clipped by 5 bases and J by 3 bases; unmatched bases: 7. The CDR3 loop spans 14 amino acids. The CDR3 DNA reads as TGCAGCGTTCTTAAGACAGGGGGGGACTATGGCTACACCTTC. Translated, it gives CSVLKTGGDYGYTF.

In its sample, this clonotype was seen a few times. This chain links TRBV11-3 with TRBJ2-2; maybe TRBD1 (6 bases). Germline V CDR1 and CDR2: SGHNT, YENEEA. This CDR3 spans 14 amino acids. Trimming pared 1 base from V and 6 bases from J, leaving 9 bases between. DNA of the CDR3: TGTGCCAGCAGCTTAGGTCCAGGGGCCGGGGAGCTGTTTTTT. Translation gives CASSLGPGAGELFF.

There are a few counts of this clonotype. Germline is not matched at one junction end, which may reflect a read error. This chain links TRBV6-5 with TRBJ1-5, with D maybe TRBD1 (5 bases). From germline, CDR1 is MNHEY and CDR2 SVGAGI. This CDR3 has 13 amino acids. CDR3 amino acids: CASSDSGYQPQHF. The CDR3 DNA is TGTGCCAGCAGTGACTCAGGGTATCAGCCCCAGCATTTT.

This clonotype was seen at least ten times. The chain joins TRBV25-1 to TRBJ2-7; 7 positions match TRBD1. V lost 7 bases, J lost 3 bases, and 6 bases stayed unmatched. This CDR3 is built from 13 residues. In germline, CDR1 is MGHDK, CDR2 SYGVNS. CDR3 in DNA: TGTGCCAGCACCAGGGGGTCTAACTACGAGCAGTACTTC. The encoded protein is CASTRGSNYEQYF.

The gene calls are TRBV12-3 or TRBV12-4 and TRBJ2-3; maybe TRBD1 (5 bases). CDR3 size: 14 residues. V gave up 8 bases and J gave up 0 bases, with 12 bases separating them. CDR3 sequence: CASGAGMSTDTQYF. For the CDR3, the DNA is TGTGCCAGCGGAGCAGGGATGAGCACAGATACGCAGTATTTT.

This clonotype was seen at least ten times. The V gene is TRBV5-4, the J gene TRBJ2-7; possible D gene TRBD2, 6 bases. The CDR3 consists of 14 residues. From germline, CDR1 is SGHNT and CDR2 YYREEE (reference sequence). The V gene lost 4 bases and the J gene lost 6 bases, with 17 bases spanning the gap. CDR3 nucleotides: TGTGCCAGCAGCAGGAACGGGGGAGTTTCCGAGCAGTACTTC. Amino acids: CASSRNGGVSEQYF.

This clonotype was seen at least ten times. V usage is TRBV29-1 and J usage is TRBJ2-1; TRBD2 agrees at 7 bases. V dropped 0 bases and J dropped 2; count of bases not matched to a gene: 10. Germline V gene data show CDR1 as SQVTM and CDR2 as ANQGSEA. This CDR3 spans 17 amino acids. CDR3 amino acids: CSVEDPFGEGTYNEQFF. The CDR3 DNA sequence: TGCAGCGTTGAAGATCCGTTTGGGGAGGGGACCTACAATGAGCAGTTCTTC.

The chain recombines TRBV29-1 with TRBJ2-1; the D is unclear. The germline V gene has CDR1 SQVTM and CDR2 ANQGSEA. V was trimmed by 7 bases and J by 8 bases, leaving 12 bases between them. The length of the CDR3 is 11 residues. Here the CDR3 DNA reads TGCAGCGCTATAAGTCCCCATGAGCAGTTCTTC. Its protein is CSAISPHEQFF.

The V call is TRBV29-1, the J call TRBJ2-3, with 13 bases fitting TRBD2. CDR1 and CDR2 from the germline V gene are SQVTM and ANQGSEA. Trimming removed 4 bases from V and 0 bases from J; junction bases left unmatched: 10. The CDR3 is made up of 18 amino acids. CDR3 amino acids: CSVVLAGGGPRSTDTQYF. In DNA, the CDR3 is TGCAGCGTTGTACTAGCGGGAGGGGGGCCCAGAAGCACAGATACGCAGTATTTT.

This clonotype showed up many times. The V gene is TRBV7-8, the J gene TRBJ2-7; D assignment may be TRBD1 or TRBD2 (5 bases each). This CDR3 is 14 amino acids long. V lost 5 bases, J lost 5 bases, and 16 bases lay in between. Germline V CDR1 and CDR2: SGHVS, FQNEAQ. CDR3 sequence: CASSMWVGDHEQYF. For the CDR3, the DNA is TGTGCCAGCAGCATGTGGGTGGGGGACCACGAGCAGTACTTC.

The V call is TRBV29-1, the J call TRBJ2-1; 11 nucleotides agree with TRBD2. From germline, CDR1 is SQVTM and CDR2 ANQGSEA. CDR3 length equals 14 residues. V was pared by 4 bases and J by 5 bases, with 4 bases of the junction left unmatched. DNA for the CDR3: TGCAGCGTTGTGACTAGCGGGACCCACAATGAGCAGTTCTTC. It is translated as CSVVTSGTHNEQFF.